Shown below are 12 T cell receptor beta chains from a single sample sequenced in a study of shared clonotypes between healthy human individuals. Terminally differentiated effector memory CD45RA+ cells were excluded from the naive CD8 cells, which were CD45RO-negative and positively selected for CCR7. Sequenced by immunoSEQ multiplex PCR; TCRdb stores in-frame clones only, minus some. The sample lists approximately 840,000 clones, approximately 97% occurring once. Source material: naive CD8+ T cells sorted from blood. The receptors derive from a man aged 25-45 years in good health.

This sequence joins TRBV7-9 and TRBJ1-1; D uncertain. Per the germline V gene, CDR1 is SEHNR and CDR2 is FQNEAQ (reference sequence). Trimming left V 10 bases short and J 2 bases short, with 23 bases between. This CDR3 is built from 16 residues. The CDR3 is CAIPKEAAVANTEAFF. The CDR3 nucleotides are TGTGCCATCCCCAAGGAGGCGGCGGTGGCCAACACTGAAGCTTTCTTT. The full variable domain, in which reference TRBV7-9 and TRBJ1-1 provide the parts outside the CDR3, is DTGVSQNPRHKITKRGQNVTFRCDPISEHNRLYWYRQTLGQGPEFLTYFQNEAQLEKSRLLSDRFSAERPKGSFSTLEIQRTEQGDSAMYLCAIPKEAAVANTEAFFGQGTRLTVV.

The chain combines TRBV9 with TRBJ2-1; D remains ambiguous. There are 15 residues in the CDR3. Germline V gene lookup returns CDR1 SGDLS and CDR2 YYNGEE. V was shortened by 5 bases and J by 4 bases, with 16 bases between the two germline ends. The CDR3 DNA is TGTGCCAGCAGTGATTTGGACGGGCAGTACAATGAGCAGTTCTTC. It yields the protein CASSDLDGQYNEQFF.

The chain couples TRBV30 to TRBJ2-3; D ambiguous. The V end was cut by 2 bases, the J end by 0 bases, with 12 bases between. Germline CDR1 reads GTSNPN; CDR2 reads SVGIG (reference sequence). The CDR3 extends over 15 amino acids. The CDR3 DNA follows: TGTGCCTGGAGTAAAGGGTCTGCGAGCACAGATACGCAGTATTTT. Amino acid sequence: CAWSKGSASTDTQYF. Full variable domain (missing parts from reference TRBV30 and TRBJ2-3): SQTIHQWPATLVQPVGSPLSLECTVEGTSNPNLYWYRQAAGRGLQLLFYSVGIGQISSEVPQNLSASRPQDRQFILSSKKLLLSDSGFYLCAWSKGSASTDTQYFGPGTRLTVL.

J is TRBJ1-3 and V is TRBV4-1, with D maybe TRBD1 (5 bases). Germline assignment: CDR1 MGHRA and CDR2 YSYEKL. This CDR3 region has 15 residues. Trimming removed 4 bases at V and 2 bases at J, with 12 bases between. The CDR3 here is CASSRLATAGNTIYF. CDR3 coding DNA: TGCGCCAGCAGCCGCCTCGCGACAGCTGGAAACACCATATATTTT.

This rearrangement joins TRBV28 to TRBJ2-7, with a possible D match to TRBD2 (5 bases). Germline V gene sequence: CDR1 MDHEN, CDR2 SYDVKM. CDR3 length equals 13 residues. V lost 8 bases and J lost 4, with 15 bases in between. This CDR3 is CASESEGVYEQYF. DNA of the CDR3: TGTGCCAGCGAATCCGAGGGAGTATACGAGCAGTACTTC.

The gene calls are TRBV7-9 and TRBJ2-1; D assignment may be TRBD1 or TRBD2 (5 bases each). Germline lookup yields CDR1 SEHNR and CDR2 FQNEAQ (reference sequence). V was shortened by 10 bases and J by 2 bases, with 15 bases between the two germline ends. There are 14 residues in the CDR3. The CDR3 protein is CAIPSGGPYNEQFF. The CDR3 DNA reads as TGTGCCATCCCCTCTGGGGGTCCCTACAATGAGCAGTTCTTC.

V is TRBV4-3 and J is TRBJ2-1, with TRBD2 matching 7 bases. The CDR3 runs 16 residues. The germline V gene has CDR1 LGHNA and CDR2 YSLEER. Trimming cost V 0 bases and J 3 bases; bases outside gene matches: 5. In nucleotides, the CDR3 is TGCGCCAGCAGCCAAGATAGAAGCGGGATCTACAATGAGCAGTTCTTC. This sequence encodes CASSQDRSGIYNEQFF.

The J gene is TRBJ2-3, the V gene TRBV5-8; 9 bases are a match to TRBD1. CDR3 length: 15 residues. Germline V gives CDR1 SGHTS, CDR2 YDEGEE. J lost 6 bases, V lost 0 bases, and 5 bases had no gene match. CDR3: CASSLAGTGWDTQYF. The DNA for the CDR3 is TGTGCCAGCAGCTTGGCCGGGACAGGGTGGGATACGCAGTATTTT.

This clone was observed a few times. Written as DNA, the CDR3 is TGTGCCAGCAGCTTACGACGGTATCAAGAGACCCAGTACTTC. This sequence encodes CASSLRRYQETQYF. The chain carries TRBV5-4 and TRBJ2-5; D gene uncertain. V was shortened by 2 bases and J by 2 bases, with 10 bases between the two germline ends. Germline V gene sequence: CDR1 SGHNT, CDR2 YYREEE (reference sequence). The CDR3 extends over 14 amino acids.

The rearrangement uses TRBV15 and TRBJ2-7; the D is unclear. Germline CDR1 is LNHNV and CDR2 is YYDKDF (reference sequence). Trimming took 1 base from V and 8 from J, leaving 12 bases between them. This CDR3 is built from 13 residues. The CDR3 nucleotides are TGTGCCACCAGCAGAGTCAGCTCTACGCAGCAGTACTTC. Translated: CATSRVSSTQQYF.

CDR3 amino acids: CASSFRIVGLAGASDEQFF. CDR3 nucleotide sequence: TGTGCCAGCAGTTTCAGAATTGTGGGACTAGCGGGAGCCAGCGATGAGCAGTTCTTC. V gene TRBV27 combines with J gene TRBJ2-1; 14 nucleotides line up with TRBD2. Trimming removed 3 bases from V and 8 bases from J; junction bases left unmatched: 15. This CDR3 is 19 amino acids long. Germline V gives CDR1 MNHEY, CDR2 SMNVEV (reference sequence).

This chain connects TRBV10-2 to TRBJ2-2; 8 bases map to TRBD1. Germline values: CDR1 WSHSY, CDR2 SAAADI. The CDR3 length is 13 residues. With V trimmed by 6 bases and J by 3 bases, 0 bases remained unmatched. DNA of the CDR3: TGCGCCAGCAGGGACAGGGACACCGGGGAGCTGTTTTTT. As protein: CASRDRDTGELFF.